This TCR beta chain emerged from a study of shared clonotypes between healthy human individuals. CDR1 SGDLS and CDR2 YYNGEE come from the germline V gene. The CDR3 covers 16 residues. V was clipped by 0 bases and J by 0 bases, with 10 bases between them. Assay: immunoSEQ multiplex PCR; the TCRdb copy retains only in-frame clones and omits some. Here the sample spans about 2.4 million clones, 80% to 95% being singletons. The chain links TRBV9 to TRBJ2-1; D may be TRBD1 (6 bases). This clonotype originated in a man between 18 and 29 years old in good health. Some clones in this sample may be carry-over from other donors' samples. Sequencing input: naive CD4+ T cells from PBMCs. Subset here: CD45RA+ positively selected. DNA for the CDR3: TGTGCCAGCAGCGTAGGGACAGCGAGCTCCTACAATGAGCAGTTCTTC. Residues: CASSVGTASSYNEQFF. The complete variable domain, with remaining parts taken from reference TRBV9 and TRBJ2-1, reads DSGVTQTPKHLITATGQRVTLRCSPRSGDLSVYWYQQSLDQGLQFLIQYYNGEERAKGNILERFSAQQFPDLHSELNLSSLELGDSALYFCASSVGTASSYNEQFFGPGTRLTVL.